This entry describes one TCR beta chain. The antigen is undetermined. This sample was included in a study of T cell responses to AZD1222 COVID-19 vaccine. General study results and limits: Repertoire collection took place solely once the T cell response had peaked. Donors were mostly white British, more females; clonal diversity possibly underestimated.

The length of the CDR3 is 15 residues. J was trimmed by 8 bases and V by 5 bases; bases with no gene match: 14. Per the germline V gene, CDR1 is SEHNR and CDR2 is FQNEAQ (reference sequence). TCRdb's copy holds only in-frame clones and misses some; the assay was immunoSEQ multiplex PCR. The sample contains approximately 30,000 clones, approximately 84% of which appear only once. The analysis combined second doses at about 4 or about 12 weeks. This receptor was obtained from an adult who received the AZD1222 COVID-19 vaccine. The chain couples TRBV7-9 to TRBJ1-2, with 7 bases that match TRBD1. Specimen: peripheral blood, collected 28 days after the second AZD1222 dose. The CDR3 DNA is TGTGCCAGCAGCACAACATTAAAGGGGGCATGGGGCTACACCTTC. Amino acid sequence: CASSTTLKGAWGYTF.